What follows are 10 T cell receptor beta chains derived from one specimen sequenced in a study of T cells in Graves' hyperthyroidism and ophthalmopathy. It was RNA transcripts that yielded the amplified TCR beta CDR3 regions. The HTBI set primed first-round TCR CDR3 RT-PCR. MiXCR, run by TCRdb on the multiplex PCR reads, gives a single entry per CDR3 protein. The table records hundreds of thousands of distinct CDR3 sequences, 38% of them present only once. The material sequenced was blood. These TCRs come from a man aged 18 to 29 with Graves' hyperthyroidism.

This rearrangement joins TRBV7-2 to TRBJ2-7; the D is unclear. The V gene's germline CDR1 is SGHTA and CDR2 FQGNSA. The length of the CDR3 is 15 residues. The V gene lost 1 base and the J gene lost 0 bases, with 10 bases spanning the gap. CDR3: CASSLVSESSYEQYF. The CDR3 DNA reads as TGTGCCAGCAGCTTAGTTTCAGAGAGCTCCTACGAGCAGTACTTC. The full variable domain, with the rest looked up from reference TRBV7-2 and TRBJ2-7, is GAGVSQSPSNKVTEKGKDVELRCDPISGHTALYWYRQSLGQGLEFLIYFQGNSAPDKSGLPSDRFSAERTGGSVSTLTIQRTQQEDSAVYLCASSLVSESSYEQYFGPGTRLTVT.

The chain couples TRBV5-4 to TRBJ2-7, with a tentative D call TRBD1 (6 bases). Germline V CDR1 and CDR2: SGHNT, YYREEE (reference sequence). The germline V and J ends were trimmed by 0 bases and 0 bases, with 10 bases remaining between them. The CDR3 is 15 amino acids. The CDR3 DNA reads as TGTGCCAGCAGCTTGGAGGACAGCCCCTCCTACGAGCAGTACTTC. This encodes CASSLEDSPSYEQYF.

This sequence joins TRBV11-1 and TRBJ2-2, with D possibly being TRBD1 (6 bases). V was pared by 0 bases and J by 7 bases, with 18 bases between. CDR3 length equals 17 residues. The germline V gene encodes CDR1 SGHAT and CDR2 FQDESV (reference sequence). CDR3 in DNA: TGTGCCAGCAGCTTAGCGTCGGGGCTACAAGGGGGCGGGGAGCTGTTTTTT. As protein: CASSLASGLQGGGELFF.

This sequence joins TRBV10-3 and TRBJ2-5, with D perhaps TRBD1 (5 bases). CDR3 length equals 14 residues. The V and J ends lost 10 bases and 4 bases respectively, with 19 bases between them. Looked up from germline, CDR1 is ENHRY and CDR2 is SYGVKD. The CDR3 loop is CASSNRWGRETQYF. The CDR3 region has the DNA TGTGCCAGCAGCAATCGGTGGGGCCGAGAGACCCAGTACTTC.

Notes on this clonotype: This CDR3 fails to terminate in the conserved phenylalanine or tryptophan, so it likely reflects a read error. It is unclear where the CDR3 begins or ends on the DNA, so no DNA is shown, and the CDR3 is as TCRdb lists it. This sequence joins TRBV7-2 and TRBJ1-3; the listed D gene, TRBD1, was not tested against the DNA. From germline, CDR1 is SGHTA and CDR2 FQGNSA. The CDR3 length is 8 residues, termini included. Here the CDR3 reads CASSLAGG.

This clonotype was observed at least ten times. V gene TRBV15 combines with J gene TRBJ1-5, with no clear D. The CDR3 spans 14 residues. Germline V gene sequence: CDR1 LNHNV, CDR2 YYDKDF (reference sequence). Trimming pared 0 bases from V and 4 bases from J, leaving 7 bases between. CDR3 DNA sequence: TGTGCCACCAGCAGAGATCAAGAAAATCAGCCCCAGCATTTT. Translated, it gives CATSRDQENQPQHF.

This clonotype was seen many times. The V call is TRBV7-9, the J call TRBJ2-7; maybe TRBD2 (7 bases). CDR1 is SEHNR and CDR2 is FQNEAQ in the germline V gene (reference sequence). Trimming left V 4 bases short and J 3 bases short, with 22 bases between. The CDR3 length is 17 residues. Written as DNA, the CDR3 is TGTGCCAGCAGCTCCTCTCCAGGGGCGGGGGATCACTACGAGCAGTACTTC. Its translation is CASSSSPGAGDHYEQYF.

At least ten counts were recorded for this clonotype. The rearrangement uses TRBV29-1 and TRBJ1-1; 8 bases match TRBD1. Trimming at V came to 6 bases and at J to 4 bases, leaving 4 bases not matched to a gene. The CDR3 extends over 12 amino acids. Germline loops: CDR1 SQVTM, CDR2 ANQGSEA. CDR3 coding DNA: TGCAGCGTCCCCACAGGGGGCACTGAAGCTTTCTTT. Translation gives CSVPTGGTEAFF.

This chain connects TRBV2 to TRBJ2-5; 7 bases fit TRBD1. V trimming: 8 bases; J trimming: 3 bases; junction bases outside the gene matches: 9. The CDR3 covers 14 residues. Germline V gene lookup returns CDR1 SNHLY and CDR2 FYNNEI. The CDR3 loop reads CASWDSLREETQYF. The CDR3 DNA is TGTGCCAGCTGGGACAGCTTAAGGGAAGAGACCCAGTACTTC. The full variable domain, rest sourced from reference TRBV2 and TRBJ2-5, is EPEVTQTPSHQVTQMGQEVILRCVPISNHLYFYWYRQILGQKVEFLVSFYNNEISEKSEIFDDQFSVERPDGSNFTLKIRSTKLEDSAMYFCASWDSLREETQYFGPGTRLLVL.

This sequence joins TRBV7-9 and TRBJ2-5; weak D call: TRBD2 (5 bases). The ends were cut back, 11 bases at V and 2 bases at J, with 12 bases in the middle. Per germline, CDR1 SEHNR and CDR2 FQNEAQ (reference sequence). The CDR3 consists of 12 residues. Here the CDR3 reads CAWELGQETQYF. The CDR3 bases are TGTGCCTGGGAGCTGGGACAAGAGACCCAGTACTTC.